These T cell receptor beta chains were read from a single sample in a study of Graves' ophthalmopathy and Graves' hyperthyroidism. TCRdb used MiXCR to reprocess the multiplex PCR reads, holding one entry per CDR3 protein. The table has over 450,000 distinct CDR3 sequences, approximately 15% seen once; the top ten hold roughly 9.8%. The material sequenced was blood. These receptors were taken from a woman aged 25 to 45 with Graves' ophthalmopathy. Both conserved end residues are part of each CDR3. The order of the fields is V gene, J gene, CDR3 protein.

TRBV12-3/TRBV12-4	TRBJ1-5	CASSPSTGAPSNQPQHF
TRBV30	TRBJ2-7	CAWSVTGSYEQYF
TRBV12-3/TRBV12-4	TRBJ2-5	CASSLRSWETQYF
TRBV9	TRBJ2-7	CASSVGQGFYEQYF
TRBV7-2	TRBJ2-5	CASSLEQDGTQYF
TRBV6-1	TRBJ1-1	CASSLEPRGVAFF
TRBV6-1	TRBJ2-7	CATGLASYEQYF
TRBV30	TRBJ2-5	CAWSVMAQETQYF
TRBV6-1	TRBJ2-5	CASSDPRTSRQETQYF
TRBV14	TRBJ2-7	CASSRTGGDEQYF
TRBV7-2	TRBJ2-7	CASSLGERKSYEQYF
TRBV6-1	TRBJ2-5	CASSTPSGARETQYF
TRBV6-5	TRBJ1-1	CASSYSTRGNTEAFF
TRBV5-1	TRBJ1-2	CASSFPGAEGYTF
TRBV6-2/TRBV6-3	TRBJ2-5	CASSYRGLAGGPRKLETQYF
TRBV20-1	TRBJ2-5	CSALQSETQYF
TRBV30	TRBJ1-2	CAWRGKDSNYGYTF
TRBV6-1	TRBJ1-5	CASSETWLSNQPQHF
TRBV12-3/TRBV12-4	TRBJ1-1	CASSLEGSVWALSNTEAFF
TRBV19	TRBJ2-4	CASSISGLAKNIQYF
TRBV7-8	TRBJ1-2	CASSLAVAGYGYTF
TRBV30	TRBJ1-5	CAWGSDQPQHF
TRBV30	TRBJ1-1	CAWRVRDRGWTEAFF
TRBV2	TRBJ2-7	CASRPPGDPYEQYF
TRBV12-3/TRBV12-4	TRBJ1-5	CASSQQGLDQPQHF
TRBV7-8	TRBJ1-3	CASSPREGAGNTIYF
TRBV9	TRBJ2-5	CASSGPSGSQETQYF
TRBV6-4	TRBJ2-3	CATSIVRGRSTDTQYF
TRBV6-1	TRBJ1-2	CASTGYGGYTF
TRBV6-4	TRBJ1-1	CASSDLRTPNTEAFF
TRBV4-1	TRBJ1-2	CASSQTAPRDYGYTF
TRBV12-1	TRBJ1-5	CASSPEGGPVLYSNQPQHF
TRBV12-3/TRBV12-4	TRBJ1-5	CASRITGGNQPQHF
TRBV4-1	TRBJ2-3	CASSLLEGRVLSTDTQYF
TRBV4-1	TRBJ1-6	CASSFADRASLNSPLHF
TRBV12-3/TRBV12-4	TRBJ2-5	CASSATQGSQETQYF
TRBV28	TRBJ2-7	CASRVLAGRNEQYF
TRBV28	TRBJ2-7	CASSNQGPGEQYF
TRBV10-1	TRBJ2-7	CASSENPPGPTTYEQYF
TRBV12-5	TRBJ2-2	CASGLGRRAGEFPGELFF
TRBV6-2/TRBV6-3	TRBJ2-2	CASSYGTGIARIRRTGELFF
TRBV2	TRBJ1-2	CASSGRGPYGYTF
TRBV30	TRBJ2-2	CAWLYTGELFF
TRBV27	TRBJ2-2	CASRTGGDTGELFF
TRBV12-3/TRBV12-4	TRBJ1-1	CASSLVYRVNTEAFF